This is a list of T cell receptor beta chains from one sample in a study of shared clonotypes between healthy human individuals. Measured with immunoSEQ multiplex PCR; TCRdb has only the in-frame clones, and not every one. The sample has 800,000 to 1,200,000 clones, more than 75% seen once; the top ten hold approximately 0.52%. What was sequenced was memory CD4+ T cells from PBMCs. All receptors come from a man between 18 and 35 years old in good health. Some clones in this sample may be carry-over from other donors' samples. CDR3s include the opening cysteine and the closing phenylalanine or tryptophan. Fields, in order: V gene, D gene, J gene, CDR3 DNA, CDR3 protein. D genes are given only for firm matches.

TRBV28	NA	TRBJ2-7	TGTGCCAGCAGTTCCCACCTATCCTACGAGCAGTACTTC	CASSSHLSYEQYF
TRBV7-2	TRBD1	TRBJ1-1	TGTGCCAGCAGCTCGACTTCCGGGGGGACAGGGCAAGCTTTCTTT	CASSSTSGGTGQAFF
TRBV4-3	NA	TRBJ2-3	TGCGCCAGCAGCCAAGAACGAGTGAGCACAGATACGCAGTATTTT	CASSQERVSTDTQYF
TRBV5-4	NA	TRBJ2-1	TGTGCCAGCAGCCCCTTGGGGCAGGGGAACTACAATGAGCAGTTCTTC	CASSPLGQGNYNEQFF
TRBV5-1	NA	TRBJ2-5	TGCGCCAGCACCATGAGCCCTCTGGAGACCCAGTACTTC	CASTMSPLETQYF
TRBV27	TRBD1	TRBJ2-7	TGTGCCAGCAGTTACAGGGGGCAGGACGAGCAGTACTTC	CASSYRGQDEQYF
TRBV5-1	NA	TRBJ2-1	TGCGCCAGCAGCTTGGCAGGCCAGAACAATGAGCAGTTCTTC	CASSLAGQNNEQFF
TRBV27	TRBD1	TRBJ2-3	TGTGCCAGCAGGAGCGCCGGGACAGGGGTTTCAGATACGCAGTATTTT	CASRSAGTGVSDTQYF
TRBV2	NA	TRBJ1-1	TGTGCCAGCAGTGTATTTCCGGCGAACACTGAAGCTTTCTTT	CASSVFPANTEAFF
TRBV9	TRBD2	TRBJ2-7	TGTGCCAGCAGCCCCATAGGGGCTAGCGGGGGTTCCTACGAGCAGTACTTC	CASSPIGASGGSYEQYF
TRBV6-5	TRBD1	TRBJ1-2	TGTGCCAGCTCCGGGACAGGAACTTATGGCTACACCTTC	CASSGTGTYGYTF
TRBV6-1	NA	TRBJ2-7	TGTGCCAGCAGTCCCAACTACGAGCAGTACTTC	CASSPNYEQYF
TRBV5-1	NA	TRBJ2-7	TGCGCCAGCAGCTTGCAGGGGCACTCCTACGAGCAGTACTTC	CASSLQGHSYEQYF
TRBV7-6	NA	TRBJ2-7	TGTGCCAGCAGCCTAGCCCGGGGGTACGAGCAGTACTTC	CASSLARGYEQYF